This T cell receptor (beta chain) was observed in a study of identical twins. Study conclusions and caveats: The presence of invariant MAIT and iNKT cells could partly confound analyses of zero-insertion sequences. The study based its conclusions on cross-sectional statistical analysis and did not follow the same donors.

To note about this clonotype: The antigen remains undetermined.

Germline V gives CDR1 MNHNS, CDR2 SASEGT. The CDR3 is 15 amino acids. V lost 5 bases and J 0 bases, leaving 11 bases between the germline ends. cDNA carried unique molecular identifiers, and a universal primer site was added by template switching. TCRdb reprocessed the 5' RACE reads via MiXCR and lists one record per CDR3 protein. The sample yields a few hundred thousand distinct CDR3 sequences, roughly 9.5% seen once. In addition, the sample was reused for a study of yellow fever vaccine responses in identical twins.

The receptor was isolated from a woman aged 18-29 years in good health. The V gene is TRBV6-1, the J gene TRBJ1-5; D is unclear. Sequencing was performed on PBMCs. The CDR3 region has the DNA TGTGCCAGCAGTCCGACACGTTATAGCAATCAGCCCCAGCATTTT. Protein sequence: CASSPTRYSNQPQHF.